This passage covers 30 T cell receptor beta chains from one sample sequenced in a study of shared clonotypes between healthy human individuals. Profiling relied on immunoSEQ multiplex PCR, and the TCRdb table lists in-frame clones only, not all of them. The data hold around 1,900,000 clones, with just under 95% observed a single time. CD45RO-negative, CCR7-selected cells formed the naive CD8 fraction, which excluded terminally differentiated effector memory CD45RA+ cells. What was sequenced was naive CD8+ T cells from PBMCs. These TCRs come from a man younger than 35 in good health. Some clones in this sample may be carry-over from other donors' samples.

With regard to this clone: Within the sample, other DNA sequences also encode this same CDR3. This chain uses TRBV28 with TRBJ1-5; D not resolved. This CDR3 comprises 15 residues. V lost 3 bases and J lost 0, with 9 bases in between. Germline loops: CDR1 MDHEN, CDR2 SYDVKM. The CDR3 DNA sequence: TGTGCCAGCAGTTTGGTAGGGAATAGCAATCAGCCCCAGCATTTT. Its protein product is CASSLVGNSNQPQHF. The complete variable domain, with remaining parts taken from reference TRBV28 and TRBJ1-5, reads DVKVTQSSRYLVKRTGEKVFLECVQDMDHENMFWYRQDPGLGLRLIYFSYDVKMKEKGDIPEGYSVSREKKERFSLILESASTNQTSMYLCASSLVGNSNQPQHFGDGTRLSIL.

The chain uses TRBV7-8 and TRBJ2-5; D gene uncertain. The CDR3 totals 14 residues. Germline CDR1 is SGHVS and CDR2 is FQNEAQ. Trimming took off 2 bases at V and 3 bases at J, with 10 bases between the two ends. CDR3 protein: CASSLIEREETQYF. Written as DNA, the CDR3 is TGTGCCAGCAGCTTAATCGAAAGGGAAGAGACCCAGTACTTC.

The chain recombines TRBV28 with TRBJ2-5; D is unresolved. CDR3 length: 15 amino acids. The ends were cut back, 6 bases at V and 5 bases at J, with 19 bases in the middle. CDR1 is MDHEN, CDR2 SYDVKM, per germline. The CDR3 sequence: CASRTFGEKEETQYF. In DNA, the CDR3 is TGTGCCAGCAGGACTTTTGGTGAAAAAGAGGAGACCCAGTACTTC.

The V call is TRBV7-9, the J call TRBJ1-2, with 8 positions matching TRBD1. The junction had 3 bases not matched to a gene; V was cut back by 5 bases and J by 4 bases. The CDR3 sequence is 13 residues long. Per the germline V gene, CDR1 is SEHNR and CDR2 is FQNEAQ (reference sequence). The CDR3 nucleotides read TGTGCCAGCAGCGAGGGGACAGGCTATGGCTACACCTTC. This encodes CASSEGTGYGYTF.

The CDR3 coding sequence is TGCGCCAGCAGCTTAGGTCGGGACTCCTACAATGAGCAGTTCTTC. Translating it yields CASSLGRDSYNEQFF. The V and J genes are TRBV5-1 and TRBJ2-1, with D tentatively TRBD2 (5 bases). The germline gives CDR1 SGHRS, CDR2 YFSETQ. V was pared by 2 bases and J by 0 bases, with 9 bases between. The CDR3 sequence is 15 residues long.

Here the CDR3 DNA reads TGTGCCAGCAGCTTAATGGCCCGTGAAGCTTTCTTT. This codes for CASSLMAREAFF. The chain has TRBV25-1 and TRBJ1-1; unclear D gene. Looked up from germline, CDR1 is MGHDK and CDR2 is SYGVNS. This CDR3 spans 12 amino acids. Trimming stripped 6 bases from V and 7 bases from J, with 12 bases between.

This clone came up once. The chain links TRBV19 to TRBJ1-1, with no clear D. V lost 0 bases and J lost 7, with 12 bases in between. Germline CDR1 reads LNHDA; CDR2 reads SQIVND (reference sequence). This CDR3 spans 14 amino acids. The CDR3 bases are TGTGCCAGTAGTATAGATGTAGGAGGAAGTGAAGCTTTCTTT. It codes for CASSIDVGGSEAFF.

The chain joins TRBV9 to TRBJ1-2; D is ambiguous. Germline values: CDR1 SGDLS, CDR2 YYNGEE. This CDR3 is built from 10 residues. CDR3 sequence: CPFLYYGYTF. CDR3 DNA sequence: TGTCCTTTCTTATACTATGGCTACACCTTC. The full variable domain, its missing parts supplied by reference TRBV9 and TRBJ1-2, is DSGVTQTPKHLITATGQRVTLRCSPRSGDLSVYWYQQSLDQGLQFLIQYYNGEERAKGNILERFSAQQFPDLHSELNLSSLELGDSALYFCPFLYYGYTFGSGTRLTVV.

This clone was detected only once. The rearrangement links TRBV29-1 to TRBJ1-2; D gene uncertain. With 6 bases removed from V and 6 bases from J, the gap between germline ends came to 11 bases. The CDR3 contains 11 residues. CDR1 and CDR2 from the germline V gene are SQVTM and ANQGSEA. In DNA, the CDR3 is TGCAGCGTCTGGGTCGCCCATGGCTACACCTTC. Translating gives CSVWVAHGYTF.

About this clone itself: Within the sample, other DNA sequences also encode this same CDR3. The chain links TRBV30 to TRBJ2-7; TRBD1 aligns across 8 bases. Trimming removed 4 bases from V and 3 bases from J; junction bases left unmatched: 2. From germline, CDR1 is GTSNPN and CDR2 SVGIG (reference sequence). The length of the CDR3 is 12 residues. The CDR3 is CAWTDRGYEQYF. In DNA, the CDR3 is TGTGCCTGGACAGACAGGGGCTACGAGCAGTACTTC.

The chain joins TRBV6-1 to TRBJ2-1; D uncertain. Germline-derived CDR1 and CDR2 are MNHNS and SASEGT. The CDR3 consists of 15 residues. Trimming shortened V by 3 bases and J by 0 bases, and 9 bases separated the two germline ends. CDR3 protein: CASSDGRRSYNEQFF. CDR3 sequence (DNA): TGTGCCAGCAGTGACGGCAGACGCTCCTACAATGAGCAGTTCTTC.

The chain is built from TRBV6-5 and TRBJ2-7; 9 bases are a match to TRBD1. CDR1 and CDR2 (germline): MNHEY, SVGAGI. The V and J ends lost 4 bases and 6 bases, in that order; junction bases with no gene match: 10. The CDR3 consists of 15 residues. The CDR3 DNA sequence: TGTGCCAGCAGTTTACTACAGGGGGCTTGGTCCGAGCAGTACTTC. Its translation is CASSLLQGAWSEQYF.

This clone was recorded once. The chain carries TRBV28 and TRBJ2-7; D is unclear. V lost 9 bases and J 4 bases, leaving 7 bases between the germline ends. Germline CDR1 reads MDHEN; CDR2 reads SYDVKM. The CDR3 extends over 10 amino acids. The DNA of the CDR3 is TGTGCCAGTGGCGTTTACGAGCAGTACTTC. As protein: CASGVYEQYF.

CDR3 residues: CASSLSRGHGGYTF. CDR3 in DNA: TGTGCCAGCAGTTTGTCCAGGGGGCACGGTGGCTACACCTTC. This rearrangement joins TRBV27 to TRBJ1-2; 8 bases align to TRBD1. From germline, CDR1 is MNHEY and CDR2 SMNVEV (reference sequence). J gave up 7 bases and V 3 bases, and 7 bases lay outside the gene matches. This CDR3 region has 14 residues.

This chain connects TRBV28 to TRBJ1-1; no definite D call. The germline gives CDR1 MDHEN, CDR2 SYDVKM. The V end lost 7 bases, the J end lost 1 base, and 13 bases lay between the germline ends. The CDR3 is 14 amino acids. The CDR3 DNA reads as TGTGCCAGCACAGAGATAGGCAGGAACACTGAAGCTTTCTTT. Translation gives CASTEIGRNTEAFF.

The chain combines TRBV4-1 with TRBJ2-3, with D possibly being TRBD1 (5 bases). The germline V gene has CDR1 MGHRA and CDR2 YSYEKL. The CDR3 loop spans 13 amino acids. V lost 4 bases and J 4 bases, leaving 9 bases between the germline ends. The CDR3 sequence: CASSPRVPDTQYF. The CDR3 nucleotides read TGCGCCAGCAGCCCCAGGGTTCCAGATACGCAGTATTTT.

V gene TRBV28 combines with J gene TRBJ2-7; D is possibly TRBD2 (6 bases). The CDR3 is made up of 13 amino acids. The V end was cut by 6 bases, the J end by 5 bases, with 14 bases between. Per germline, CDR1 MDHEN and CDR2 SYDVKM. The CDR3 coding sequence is TGTGCCAGCAGCTCCAGACTAGTTGACGAGCAGTACTTC. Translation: CASSSRLVDEQYF. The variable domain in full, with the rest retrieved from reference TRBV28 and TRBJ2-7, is DVKVTQSSRYLVKRTGEKVFLECVQDMDHENMFWYRQDPGLGLRLIYFSYDVKMKEKGDIPEGYSVSREKKERFSLILESASTNQTSMYLCASSSRLVDEQYFGPGTRLTVT.

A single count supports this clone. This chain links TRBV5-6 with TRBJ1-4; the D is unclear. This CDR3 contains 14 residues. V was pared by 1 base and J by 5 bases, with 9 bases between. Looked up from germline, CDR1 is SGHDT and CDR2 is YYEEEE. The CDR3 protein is CASSLTRRNEKLFF. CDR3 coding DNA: TGTGCCAGCAGCTTGACGCGGAGGAATGAAAAACTGTTTTTT.

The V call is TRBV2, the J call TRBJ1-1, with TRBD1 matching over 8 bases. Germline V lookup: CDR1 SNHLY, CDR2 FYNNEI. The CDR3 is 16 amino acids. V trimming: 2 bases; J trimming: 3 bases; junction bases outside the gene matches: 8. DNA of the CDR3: TGTGCCAGCAGTGAACCCAGGAGGGACAGGCACACTGAAGCTTTCTTT. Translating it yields CASSEPRRDRHTEAFF.

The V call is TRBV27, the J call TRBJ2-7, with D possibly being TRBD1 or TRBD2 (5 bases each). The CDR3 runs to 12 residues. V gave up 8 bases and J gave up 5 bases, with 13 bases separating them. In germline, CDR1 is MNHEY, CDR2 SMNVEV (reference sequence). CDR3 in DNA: TGTGCCAGCGGGTGGGGACCCCACGAGCAGTACTTC. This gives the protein CASGWGPHEQYF.

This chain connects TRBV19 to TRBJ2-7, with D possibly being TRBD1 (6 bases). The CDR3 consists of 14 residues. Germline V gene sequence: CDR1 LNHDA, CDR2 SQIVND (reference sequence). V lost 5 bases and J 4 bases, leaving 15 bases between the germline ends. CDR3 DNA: TGTGCCAGTAGTTTAAGCAGCAGGGGTTACGAGCAGTACTTC. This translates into CASSLSSRGYEQYF.

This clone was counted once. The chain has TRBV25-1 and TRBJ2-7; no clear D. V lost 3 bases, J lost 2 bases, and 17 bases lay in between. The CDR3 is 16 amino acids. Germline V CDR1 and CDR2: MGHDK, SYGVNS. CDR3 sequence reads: CASSEWATRTTYEQYF. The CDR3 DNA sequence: TGTGCCAGCAGTGAGTGGGCGACAAGAACGACCTACGAGCAGTACTTC.

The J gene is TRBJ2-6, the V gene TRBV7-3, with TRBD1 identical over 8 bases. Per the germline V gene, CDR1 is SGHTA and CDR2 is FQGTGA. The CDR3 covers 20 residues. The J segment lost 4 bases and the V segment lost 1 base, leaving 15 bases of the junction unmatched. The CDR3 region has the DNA TGTGCCAGCAGCTTAATTGGGCTAGCAGGGGGCCGTGTAGGGGCCAACGTCCTGACTTTC. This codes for CASSLIGLAGGRVGANVLTF.

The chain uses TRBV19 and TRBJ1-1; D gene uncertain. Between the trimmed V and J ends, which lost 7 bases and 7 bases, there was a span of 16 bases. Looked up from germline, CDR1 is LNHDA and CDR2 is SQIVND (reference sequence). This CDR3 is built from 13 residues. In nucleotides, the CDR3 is TGTGCCAGTAATCCGAATAACTGGGTTGAAGCTTTCTTT. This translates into CASNPNNWVEAFF.

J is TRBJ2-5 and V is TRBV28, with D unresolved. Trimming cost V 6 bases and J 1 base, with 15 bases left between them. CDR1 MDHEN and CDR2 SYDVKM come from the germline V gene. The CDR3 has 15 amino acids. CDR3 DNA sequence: TGTGCCAGCAGAACAGTAACATCCGCCCAAGAGACCCAGTACTTC. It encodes CASRTVTSAQETQYF.

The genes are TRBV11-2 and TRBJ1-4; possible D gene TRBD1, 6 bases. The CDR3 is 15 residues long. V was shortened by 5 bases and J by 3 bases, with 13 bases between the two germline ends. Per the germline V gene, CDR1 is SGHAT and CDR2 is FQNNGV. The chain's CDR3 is CASSRGWGPNEKLFF. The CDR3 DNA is TGTGCCAGCAGCAGGGGGTGGGGACCTAATGAAAAACTGTTTTTT. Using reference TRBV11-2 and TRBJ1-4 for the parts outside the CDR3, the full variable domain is EAGVAQSPRYKIIEKRQSVAFWCNPISGHATLYWYQQILGQGPKLLIQFQNNGVVDDSQLPKDRFSAERLKGVDSTLKIQPAKLEDSAVYLCASSRGWGPNEKLFFGSGTQLSVL.

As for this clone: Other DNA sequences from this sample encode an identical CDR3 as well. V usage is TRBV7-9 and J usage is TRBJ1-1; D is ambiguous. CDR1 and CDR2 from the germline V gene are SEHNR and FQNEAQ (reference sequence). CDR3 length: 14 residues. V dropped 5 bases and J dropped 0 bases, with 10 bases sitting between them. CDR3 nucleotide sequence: TGTGCCAGCAGCCCCGGGCCGTTGAACACTGAAGCTTTCTTT. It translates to CASSPGPLNTEAFF.

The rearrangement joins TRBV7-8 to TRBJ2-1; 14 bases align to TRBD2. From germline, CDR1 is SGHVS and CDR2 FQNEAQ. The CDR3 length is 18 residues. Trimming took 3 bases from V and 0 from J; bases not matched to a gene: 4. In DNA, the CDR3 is TGTGCCAGCAGCTTCCGACTAGCGGGAGGGAGCTCCTACAATGAGCAGTTCTTC. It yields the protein CASSFRLAGGSSYNEQFF.

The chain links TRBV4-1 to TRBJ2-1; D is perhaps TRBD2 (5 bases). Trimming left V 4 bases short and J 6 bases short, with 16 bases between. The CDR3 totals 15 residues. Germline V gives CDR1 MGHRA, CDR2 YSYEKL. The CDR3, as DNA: TGCGCCAGCAGCCCCGGGGTCAGCCCGGGCAATGAGCAGTTCTTC. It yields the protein CASSPGVSPGNEQFF.

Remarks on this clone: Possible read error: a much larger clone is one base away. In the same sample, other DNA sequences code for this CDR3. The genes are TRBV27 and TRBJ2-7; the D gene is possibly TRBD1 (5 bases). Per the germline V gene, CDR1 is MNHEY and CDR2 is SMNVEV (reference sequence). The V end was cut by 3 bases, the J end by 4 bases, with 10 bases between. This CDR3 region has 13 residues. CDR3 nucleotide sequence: TGTGCCAGCAGTTTCGGCAGGACATACGAGCAGTACTTC. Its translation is CASSFGRTYEQYF.